The 12 T cell receptor beta chains listed next were all sequenced from one sample in a study of blood T cells in healthy people across ages. A second about 7 to 12 cycle PCR used barcoded and J-beta primers. TCRdb reprocessed the 5' RACE reads with MiXCR, giving one entry per CDR3 protein. Altogether hundreds of thousands of distinct CDR3 sequences are present, around 25% being singletons, with the ten largest covering 9.4%. These data were also filed under a second study, of T cells of mothers and their children.

Sequencing used blood. The receptor set was obtained from a boy younger than 18 in good health.

The table lists this clonotype with a few counts. V and J are TRBV10-3 and TRBJ2-3; 14 nucleotides align to TRBD2. In germline, CDR1 is ENHRY, CDR2 SYGVKD. This CDR3 is built from 18 residues. V gave up 3 bases and J gave up 4 bases; unmatched junction bases: 9. CDR3 nucleotide sequence: TGTGCCATCAGTGATTCCGGGACTAGCGGGAGAGTTGCAGATACGCAGTATTTT. It yields the protein CAISDSGTSGRVADTQYF.

The V and J genes are TRBV5-1 and TRBJ2-1; TRBD1 or TRBD2 may be the D gene (5 bases each). Germline CDR1 SGHRS, CDR2 YFSETQ. The V end lost 0 bases, the J end lost 6 bases, and 13 bases lay between the germline ends. CDR3 size: 15 residues. CDR3 in DNA: TGCGCCAGCAGCTTGGTGGGACCCACAGGCAATGAGCAGTTCTTC. Protein sequence: CASSLVGPTGNEQFF.

This clonotype has just a few counts. A much larger clone is a single base away; this may be a read error. Likely a read error: the CDR3 ends without its conserved phenylalanine or tryptophan. The chain is built from TRBV7-2 and TRBJ2-1; 7 nucleotides line up with TRBD2. Trimming at V came to 3 bases and at J to 0 bases, leaving 8 bases not matched to a gene. Germline loops: CDR1 SGHTA, CDR2 FQGNSA. CDR3 length: 17 amino acids. The CDR3: CASSFWSGDPSYNEQFL. In DNA, the CDR3 is TGTGCCAGCAGCTTTTGGAGCGGGGACCCCTCCTACAATGAGCAGTTCCTC.

V usage is TRBV5-1 and J usage is TRBJ2-7; TRBD1 aligns across 11 bases. CDR1 is SGHRS, CDR2 YFSETQ, per germline. CDR3 length: 14 amino acids. V lost 5 bases, J lost 5 bases, and 6 bases stayed unmatched. The DNA for the CDR3 is TGCGCCAGCAGTTCCGGGACAGGGGGTAACGAGCAGTACTTC. This codes for CASSSGTGGNEQYF.

This clonotype was seen only a few times. J is TRBJ1-3 and V is TRBV12-3 or TRBV12-4; D is undetermined. The length of the CDR3 is 14 residues. Between the trimmed V and J ends, which lost 6 bases and 0 bases, there was a span of 9 bases. The CDR3 nucleotides read TGTGCCAGCAGGAGTTGGGACTCTGGAAACACCATATATTTT. Amino acid sequence: CASRSWDSGNTIYF.

The gene calls are TRBV4-2 and TRBJ2-2, with TRBD2 matching 12 bases. The CDR3 loop spans 17 amino acids. The trim removed 3 bases at V and 7 bases at J, leaving 9 bases unmatched. Germline CDR1 is LGHNA and CDR2 is YNFKEQ. CDR3 DNA sequence: TGTGCCAGCAGCCACGGGACTAGCGGGTCGGATGTCGGGGAGCTGTTTTTT. This sequence encodes CASSHGTSGSDVGELFF.

The V call is TRBV7-2, the J call TRBJ2-1; possibly TRBD1 or TRBD2 for D (6 bases each). From germline, CDR1 is SGHTA and CDR2 FQGNSA. The V and J ends lost 4 bases and 6 bases respectively, with 13 bases between them. The CDR3 is 14 residues long. CDR3 bases: TGTGCCAGCAGCTGGGGAGGAGGGGGCAATGAGCAGTTCTTC. It encodes CASSWGGGGNEQFF.

The chain recombines TRBV4-2 with TRBJ2-2, with 10 bases aligning to TRBD2. The CDR3 spans 15 residues. The germline CDR1 and CDR2 sequences are LGHNA and YNFKEQ. Losses at the gene ends were 6 bases for V and 1 base for J; bases not matched to a gene: 2. CDR3 loop: CASRLAGRNTGELFF. As DNA, the CDR3 is TGTGCCAGCAGACTAGCGGGGCGGAACACCGGGGAGCTGTTTTTT.

The CDR3 region is CASSSGPTDLNSYEQYF. For the CDR3, the DNA is TGTGCCAGCAGCTCCGGACCGACAGATTTAAACTCCTACGAGCAGTACTTC. The V and J genes are TRBV7-6 and TRBJ2-7; tentatively, D is TRBD1 (5 bases). The V gene lost 4 bases and the J gene lost 0 bases, with 19 bases spanning the gap. The CDR3 totals 17 residues. Germline CDR1 and CDR2: SGHVS and FNYEAQ.

This clonotype was counted only a few times. The chain has TRBV4-1 and TRBJ2-7; 9 bases line up with TRBD1. J lost 9 bases, V lost 2 bases, and 14 bases had no gene match. CDR3 length: 16 amino acids. Germline loops: CDR1 MGHRA, CDR2 YSYEKL. The DNA for the CDR3 is TGCGCCAGCAGCCAAAACGGACAGGGGACAGTCCTGGGGCAGTACTTC. Translating gives CASSQNGQGTVLGQYF.

This CDR3 reads CAISPTGQENTEAFF. In nucleotides, the CDR3 is TGTGCCATCAGTCCTACTGGACAGGAGAACACTGAAGCTTTCTTT. The chain carries TRBV10-3 and TRBJ1-1, with TRBD1 matching 7 bases. Losses at the gene ends were 5 bases for V and 1 base for J; bases not matched to a gene: 7. The CDR3 spans 15 residues. The germline CDR1 and CDR2 sequences are ENHRY and SYGVKD.

The chain links TRBV29-1 to TRBJ1-2; D remains unclear. The germline V gene has CDR1 SQVTM and CDR2 ANQGSEA. Trimming took 5 bases from V and 12 from J, leaving 19 bases between them. This CDR3 is 12 amino acids long. CDR3 DNA: TGCAGCGTTCGTGACACTGCTTACTATGACACCTTC. Protein sequence: CSVRDTAYYDTF.